This passage covers 30 T cell receptor beta chains from one sample sequenced in a study of OX40 agonist ivuxolimab in advanced cancers. Data came from immunoSEQ multiplex PCR; TCRdb stores just in-frame clones and leaves some out. In the table there are just under 65,000 clones, 80% to 90% of which are singletons. The sequences come from CD4+ or CD8+ T cells sorted from blood, collected in a trial of the OX40 agonist ivuxolimab. Receptors originate from an adult with an advanced solid tumor such as melanoma, head and neck, liver or kidney cancer.

This sequence joins TRBV18 and TRBJ2-4, with D hard to call. Per germline, CDR1 KGHSH and CDR2 LQKENI. The CDR3 has 15 residues. The V end was cut by 5 bases, the J end by 1 base, with 12 bases between. The chain's CDR3 is CASSYDPTAKNIQYF. CDR3 sequence (DNA): TGTGCCAGCTCATACGACCCAACCGCCAAAAACATTCAGTACTTC.

This clone came up once. The chain has TRBV5-4 and TRBJ2-5; either TRBD1 or TRBD2 may supply D (5 bases each). Trimming pared 2 bases from V and 5 bases from J, leaving 13 bases between. Germline CDR1 and CDR2: SGHNT and YYREEE (reference sequence). The CDR3 contains 14 residues. The CDR3 here is CASSLRGSGETQYF. CDR3 in DNA: TGTGCCAGCAGCTTACGGGGCTCGGGCGAGACCCAGTACTTC.

This clone was seen only a few times. This rearrangement joins TRBV18 to TRBJ2-3, with a weak D call TRBD2 (6 bases). In germline, CDR1 is KGHSH, CDR2 LQKENI. This CDR3 has 15 amino acids. Trimming removed 6 bases at V and 5 bases at J, with 18 bases between. This CDR3 is CASSRNGRGGDTQYF. The CDR3 DNA sequence: TGTGCCAGCTCCCGTAACGGGCGGGGAGGAGATACGCAGTATTTT.

V usage is TRBV19 and J usage is TRBJ2-5, with a tentative D call TRBD2 (6 bases). Germline-derived CDR1 and CDR2 are LNHDA and SQIVND (reference sequence). The CDR3 is 12 residues long. The V end was cut by 8 bases, the J end by 9 bases, with 16 bases between. This CDR3 reads CASFGETGAQYF. In DNA form, the CDR3 reads TGTGCCAGTTTCGGTGAGACGGGGGCCCAGTACTTC.

This clone was found a few times. This chain connects TRBV15 to TRBJ1-5; D is undetermined. V was clipped by 0 bases and J by 4 bases, with 4 bases between them. CDR1 and CDR2 from the germline V gene are LNHNV and YYDKDF (reference sequence). The CDR3 runs to 13 residues. DNA for the CDR3: TGTGCCACCAGCAGAGATCCAAATCAGCCCCAGCATTTT. This gives the protein CATSRDPNQPQHF.

In this sample, this clone turned up a few times. The chain employs TRBV7-9 and TRBJ1-6; TRBD1 aligns across 10 bases. Germline V gives CDR1 SEHNR, CDR2 FQNEAQ (reference sequence). V shed 7 bases, J shed 10 bases, and the junction held 4 bases outside the gene matches. The CDR3 sequence is 13 residues long. The CDR3 region has the DNA TGTGCCAGCACCGGGACAGGGGAGTCACCCCTCCACTTT. It is translated as CASTGTGESPLHF.

The gene calls are TRBV5-1 and TRBJ1-1; D is uncertain. The CDR3 covers 15 residues. Trimming removed 1 base at V and 0 bases at J, with 10 bases between. Germline loops: CDR1 SGHRS, CDR2 YFSETQ. For the CDR3, the DNA is TGCGCCAGCAGCTTGAACGGACTTATGAACACTGAAGCTTTCTTT. This sequence encodes CASSLNGLMNTEAFF.

This chain connects TRBV29-1 to TRBJ2-5; 7 bases match TRBD1. The CDR3 is 13 residues long. Trimming removed 7 bases from V and 1 base from J; junction bases left unmatched: 6. Germline V CDR1 and CDR2: SQVTM, ANQGSEA. The CDR3: CSAYDRVQETQYF. CDR3 coding DNA: TGCAGCGCATACGACAGGGTCCAAGAGACCCAGTACTTC.

V is TRBV20-1 and J is TRBJ2-5; a possible D gene is TRBD1 (6 bases). The V gene's germline CDR1 is DFQATT and CDR2 SNEGSKA (reference sequence). The CDR3 sequence is 11 residues long. V was pared by 2 bases and J by 12 bases, with 13 bases between. The DNA of the CDR3 is TGCAGTGCTAGACTCCGGGACACGGAGTACTTC. Protein sequence: CSARLRDTEYF.

V usage is TRBV27 and J usage is TRBJ1-2, with D perhaps TRBD1 (5 bases). The CDR3 is 13 amino acids. V lost 8 bases, J lost 4 bases, and 14 bases lay in between. Germline lookup yields CDR1 MNHEY and CDR2 SMNVEV (reference sequence). CDR3 nucleotide sequence: TGTGCCAGCCAAGTAGGGGTGGGCTATGGCTACACCTTC. It is translated as CASQVGVGYGYTF.

The genes are TRBV6-4 and TRBJ1-2, with no clear D. The CDR3 is 14 amino acids. The V gene lost 5 bases and the J gene lost 3 bases, with 13 bases spanning the gap. Germline CDR1 reads MRHNA; CDR2 reads SNTAGT. The chain's CDR3 is CASSKRAGYYGYTF. CDR3 in DNA: TGTGCCAGCAGTAAAAGGGCAGGTTACTATGGCTACACCTTC.

This chain connects TRBV7-3 to TRBJ2-7; possibly TRBD1 for D (5 bases). Looked up from germline, CDR1 is SGHTA and CDR2 is FQGTGA. V dropped 4 bases and J dropped 6 bases, with 13 bases sitting between them. CDR3 length: 13 amino acids. The CDR3 sequence is CASSSAEQGEQYF. CDR3 sequence (DNA): TGTGCCAGCAGCTCGGCAGAGCAGGGCGAGCAGTACTTC.

The V call is TRBV19, the J call TRBJ1-6; D not certain. Trimming pared 3 bases from V and 7 bases from J, leaving 16 bases between. Germline V gene lookup returns CDR1 LNHDA and CDR2 SQIVND (reference sequence). This CDR3 contains 16 residues. The CDR3 loop reads CASSILGYLGNSPLHF. DNA of the CDR3: TGTGCCAGTAGTATTCTAGGTTACCTTGGGAATTCACCCCTCCACTTT. Based on the CDR3 plus reference TRBV19 and TRBJ1-6, the full variable domain is DGGITQSPKYLFRKEGQNVTLSCEQNLNHDAMYWYRQDPGQGLRLIYYSQIVNDFQKGDIAEGYSVSREKKESFPLTVTSAQKNPTAFYLCASSILGYLGNSPLHFGNGTRLTVT.

This clone has only one observation. The V call is TRBV4-2, the J call TRBJ2-7, with 7 bases that match TRBD2. CDR3 length: 15 residues. Trimming removed 4 bases from V and 2 bases from J; junction bases left unmatched: 8. Germline V CDR1 and CDR2: LGHNA, YNFKEQ. The CDR3 bases are TGTGCCAGCAGCCCCTCCTTTCTAGCGGCCTACGAGCAGTACTTC. Encoded protein: CASSPSFLAAYEQYF.

The chain has TRBV11-2 and TRBJ1-6; a possible D gene is TRBD1 (5 bases). Trimming pared 4 bases from V and 7 bases from J, leaving 17 bases between. Germline values: CDR1 SGHAT, CDR2 FQNNGV. CDR3 length equals 16 residues. CDR3 sequence (DNA): TGTGCCAGCAGCTCCCTCAGGGTCGGGAGGAATTCACCCCTCCACTTT. It encodes CASSSLRVGRNSPLHF.

The rearrangement uses TRBV6-5 and TRBJ1-1; D might be TRBD1 (5 bases). The V gene lost 6 bases and the J gene lost 4 bases, with 18 bases spanning the gap. The CDR3 spans 15 residues. Germline CDR1 reads MNHEY; CDR2 reads SVGAGI. CDR3 residues: CASSYRANGATEAFF. Here the CDR3 DNA reads TGTGCCAGCAGCTACCGGGCTAACGGGGCCACTGAAGCTTTCTTT.

The chain's CDR3 is CASSPRTGYAYNEQFF. In nucleotides, the CDR3 is TGTGCCAGCAGCCCCCGCACGGGCTATGCCTACAATGAGCAGTTCTTC. The V gene is TRBV11-2, the J gene TRBJ2-1; no reliable D call. The germline V gene has CDR1 SGHAT and CDR2 FQNNGV. V lost 5 bases and J 2 bases, leaving 16 bases between the germline ends. The CDR3 consists of 16 residues. The full variable domain, rest sourced from reference TRBV11-2 and TRBJ2-1, is EAGVAQSPRYKIIEKRQSVAFWCNPISGHATLYWYQQILGQGPKLLIQFQNNGVVDDSQLPKDRFSAERLKGVDSTLKIQPAKLEDSAVYLCASSPRTGYAYNEQFFGPGTRLTVL.

V gene TRBV18 combines with J gene TRBJ2-3, with a tentative D call TRBD2 (5 bases). Germline V gene data show CDR1 as KGHSH and CDR2 as LQKENI. V was cut by 0 bases and J by 5 bases, with 9 bases left in between. The CDR3 runs 14 residues. CDR3 in amino acids: CASSPPGGGDTQYF. The CDR3 nucleotides read TGTGCCAGCTCACCACCGGGCGGAGGAGATACGCAGTATTTT. The full variable domain, in which reference TRBV18 and TRBJ2-3 provide the parts outside the CDR3, is NAGVMQNPRHLVRRRGQEARLRCSPMKGHSHVYWYRQLPEEGLKFMVYLQKENIIDESGMPKERFSAEFPKEGPSILRIQQVVRGDSAAYFCASSPPGGGDTQYFGPGTRLTVL.

This chain uses TRBV27 with TRBJ2-5, with 7 bases matching TRBD2. This CDR3 region has 15 residues. Germline V gene sequence: CDR1 MNHEY, CDR2 SMNVEV (reference sequence). Trimming removed 0 bases from V and 2 bases from J; junction bases left unmatched: 3. CDR3 coding DNA: TGTGCCAGCAGTTTATCGCCGGGGGGACAAGAGACCCAGTACTTC. It yields the protein CASSLSPGGQETQYF.

The gene calls are TRBV9 and TRBJ1-4; D is unresolved. Per germline, CDR1 SGDLS and CDR2 YYNGEE. V was clipped by 3 bases and J by 5 bases, with 14 bases between them. The CDR3 sequence is 15 residues long. The CDR3 DNA reads TGTGCCAGCAGCGAGCTGAGTGGCGAGAATGAAAAACTGTTTTTT. It codes for CASSELSGENEKLFF.

This chain uses TRBV7-9 with TRBJ2-5, with 9 bases that match TRBD1. The J call could be wrong; TRBJ2-7 is a better fit for the DNA end. There are 14 residues in the CDR3. Per germline, CDR1 SEHNR and CDR2 FQNEAQ (reference sequence). The CDR3 reads CASSSTGGSYEQYF. The CDR3 DNA sequence: TGTGCCAGCAGCTCGACAGGGGGCTCCTACGAGCAGTACTTC.

This clone was seen a single time. The V gene is TRBV25-1, the J gene TRBJ2-6; TRBD1 might be the D (6 bases). This CDR3 spans 15 amino acids. Germline CDR1 is MGHDK and CDR2 is SYGVNS. Trimming took off 3 bases at V and 12 bases at J, with 18 bases between the two ends. CDR3 coding DNA: TGTGCCAGCAGTGATCTTAACAGGGTGCCCAGCGTCCTGACTTTC. Translating gives CASSDLNRVPSVLTF.

The gene calls are TRBV5-1 and TRBJ1-2, with D possibly matching TRBD1 (5 bases). The V end was cut by 5 bases, the J end by 3 bases, with 14 bases between. Germline CDR1 is SGHRS and CDR2 is YFSETQ. The CDR3 runs 14 residues. CDR3 DNA: TGCGCCAGCAGTCGGCCAGGGTTCGACTATGGCTACACCTTC. Encoded protein: CASSRPGFDYGYTF.

This clone was detected only a few times. J is TRBJ1-4 and V is TRBV28, with D unclear. The CDR3 runs to 14 residues. Trimming took 5 bases from V and 4 from J, leaving 11 bases between them. Germline CDR1 reads MDHEN; CDR2 reads SYDVKM. CDR3 sequence: CASSPPGDNEKLFF. CDR3 sequence (DNA): TGTGCCAGCAGTCCCCCTGGTGATAATGAAAAACTGTTTTTT.

The V and J genes are TRBV19 and TRBJ1-1; 8 bases align to TRBD1. CDR1 and CDR2 from the germline V gene are LNHDA and SQIVND (reference sequence). The CDR3 is made up of 14 amino acids. V trimming: 10 bases; J trimming: 3 bases; junction bases outside the gene matches: 10. CDR3 in DNA: TGTGCCACCGATACCAGGGGGCTGGACACTGAAGCTTTCTTT. It codes for CATDTRGLDTEAFF.

CDR3 loop: CASSLGRRSGEQFF. The CDR3 nucleotides read TGTGCCAGCAGCCTGGGACGGCGATCCGGAGAGCAGTTCTTC. This chain connects TRBV7-3 to TRBJ2-1; D assignment may be TRBD1 or TRBD2 (5 bases each). Looked up from germline, CDR1 is SGHTA and CDR2 is FQGTGA. The CDR3 is 14 amino acids. V was clipped by 5 bases and J by 10 bases, with 18 bases between them.

The chain uses TRBV19 and TRBJ2-7, with D unresolved. V gave up 6 bases and J gave up 7 bases, with 16 bases separating them. CDR1 is LNHDA and CDR2 is SQIVND in the germline V gene (reference sequence). CDR3 length: 13 amino acids. Here the CDR3 reads CASSTGLAGEQYF. The DNA for the CDR3 is TGTGCCAGTAGCACGGGCCTCGCTGGGGAGCAGTACTTC.

The gene calls are TRBV9 and TRBJ2-4; D might be TRBD2 (6 bases). The germline V gene has CDR1 SGDLS and CDR2 YYNGEE. The CDR3 consists of 15 residues. V dropped 0 bases and J dropped 15 bases, with 22 bases sitting between them. The DNA of the CDR3 is TGTGCCAGCAGCGTAGATGGAAGGGCTAGCGCCGTCGTGTACTTC. As protein: CASSVDGRASAVVYF.

The chain is built from TRBV7-9 and TRBJ2-3, with D hard to call. Germline V gene lookup returns CDR1 SEHNR and CDR2 FQNEAQ (reference sequence). The V gene lost 4 bases and the J gene lost 4 bases, with 6 bases spanning the gap. The CDR3 sequence is 12 residues long. In DNA form, the CDR3 reads TGTGCCAGCAGCTACACATCAGATACGCAGTATTTT. This encodes CASSYTSDTQYF.

V is TRBV21-1 and J is TRBJ2-5; the D call of TRBD1 is as the table states it, not checked on the DNA. TRBV21-1 is given as a pseudogene. The CDR3 consists of 15 residues. The CDR3, as DNA: TGTGCCAGCAGCATTGGGACAGGGAAGAGTGTTACCCAGTACTTC. Translation gives CASSIGTGKSVTQYF.